Described below is a single T cell receptor beta chain sequence and its context. Its specificity is unknown. Treatment given: approximately 9-day PBMC culture with coronavirus spike peptide pools or control peptides (ViraFEST assay). The data originate from a study of vaccination and CD4 T cells after COVID-19. An Oncomine TCR Beta short-read assay was used to sequence the DNA from cultured CD4+ T cells. TCRdb recomputed calls from the PCR reads with MiXCR, one row per CDR3 protein. This table has 10,000 to 15,000 distinct CDR3 sequences, roughly 72% appearing once. Trimming pared 7 bases from V and 1 base from J, leaving 14 bases between. This CDR3 contains 15 residues.

The receptor's source is a human donor who received a COVID-19 vaccine. Specimen: CD4+ T cells from blood, cultured in vitro, collected after SARS-CoV-2 vaccination. The chain links TRBV12-3 or TRBV12-4 to TRBJ1-5; tentative D call: TRBD1 (5 bases). CDR3 in amino acids: CASTPQGGSNQPQHF. The CDR3 DNA is TGTGCCAGCACCCCCCAGGGCGGAAGCAATCAGCCCCAGCATTTT.